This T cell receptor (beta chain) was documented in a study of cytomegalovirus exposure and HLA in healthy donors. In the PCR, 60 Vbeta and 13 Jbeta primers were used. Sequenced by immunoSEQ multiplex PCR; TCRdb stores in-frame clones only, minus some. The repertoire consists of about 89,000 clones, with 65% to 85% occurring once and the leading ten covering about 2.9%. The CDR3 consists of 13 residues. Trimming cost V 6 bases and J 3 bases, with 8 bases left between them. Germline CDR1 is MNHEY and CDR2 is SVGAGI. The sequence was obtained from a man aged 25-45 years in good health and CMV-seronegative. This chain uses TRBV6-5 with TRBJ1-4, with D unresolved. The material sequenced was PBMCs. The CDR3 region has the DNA TGTGCCAGCAGCTACACGGCTAATGAAAAACTGTTTTTT. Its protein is CASSYTANEKLFF.